This T cell receptor (beta chain) was found in a study of cytomegalovirus exposure and HLA in healthy donors. Overall study results and limits: One later analysis reportedly identified an Asian-associated ancestry cluster that showed fewer N-insertions than the roughly 640-donor mean. In a later analysis, at a false discovery rate of 0.05, 15,000 to 20,000 TCR beta sequences were associated with HLA alleles.

The PCR ran on 60 Vbeta and 13 Jbeta primers. The data were produced by immunoSEQ multiplex PCR, yet TCRdb's version contains in-frame clones alone and is incomplete. The data show under 200,000 clones, with 79% seen just once and about 0.72% held by the top ten. On this clone: Its matching antigen is unknown.

The germline gives CDR1 SGHRS, CDR2 YFSETQ. V was trimmed by 0 bases and J by 6 bases, leaving 10 bases between them. The CDR3 is 14 residues long. This receptor was obtained from a woman aged 35 to 49 in good health and CMV-seronegative. The sequenced sample consisted of PBMCs. This chain connects TRBV5-1 to TRBJ1-5; the D gene is possibly TRBD1 (5 bases). CDR3 nucleotides: TGCGCCAGCAGCTTGGCGTCCGGGGGTCAGCCCCAGCATTTT. This sequence encodes CASSLASGGQPQHF.